This T cell receptor (beta chain) was recovered during a study of patients and donors after allogeneic stem cell transplantation. One entry per CDR3 protein, called by TCRdb with MiXCR from the RT-PCR reads. The repertoire consists of a few hundred thousand distinct CDR3 sequences, with more than 35% occurring once and the leading ten covering around 10%. The germline V gene has CDR1 SQVTM and CDR2 ANQGSEA. This CDR3 has 13 amino acids. Germline trimming cut 7 bases from V and 6 bases from J; bases unmatched to any gene: 8. The sequence came from a human donor who was either an allogeneic HSCT recipient or a stem cell or donor lymphocyte infusion donor (not recorded which). It is not recorded whose cells these are; they may come from a transplant donor. V gene TRBV29-1 combines with J gene TRBJ1-2; 10 bases fit TRBD1. Sequencing was carried out using blood, either unsorted or a sorted T cell fraction (not recorded which). The CDR3 sequence is CSAPPGTGDGYTF. As DNA, the CDR3 is TGCAGCGCACCACCCGGGACAGGGGATGGCTACACCTTC. Full variable domain (missing parts from reference TRBV29-1 and TRBJ1-2): SAVISQKPSRDICQRGTSLTIQCQVDSQVTMMFWYRQQPGQSLTLIATANQGSEATYESGFVIDKFPISRPNLTFSTLTVSNMSPEDSSIYLCSAPPGTGDGYTFGSGTRLTVV.